This TCR beta chain was retrieved from a study of cytomegalovirus exposure and HLA in healthy donors. At the level of the study: Researchers previously reported finding 90 million to 130 million unique TCR beta sequences from roughly 170 million T cells.

Overall study findings and caveats: Both high specificity and high sensitivity reportedly marked the classifier's diagnosis of cytomegalovirus status. An ancestry cluster, one associated with Asian ancestry, reportedly showed fewer N-insertions than the approximately 650-donor mean in a later analysis.

Only one count was recorded for this clone. The antigen is undetermined. CDR3 length: 14 residues. CDR1 is SGHRS and CDR2 is YFSETQ in the germline V gene. V lost 3 bases and J 1 base, leaving 10 bases between the germline ends. Researchers ran the PCR with 60 Vbeta and 13 Jbeta primers. Repertoires were generated with immunoSEQ multiplex PCR, while TCRdb's copy carries only in-frame clones and drops some. Among more than 110,000 clones, about 85% were seen once, and the ten largest hold approximately 3%. This TCR derives from a female donor in good health and CMV-seronegative. The V and J genes are TRBV5-1 and TRBJ2-5, with D perhaps TRBD1 (6 bases). The sequenced sample consisted of PBMCs. This chain's CDR3 is CASSSGTIQETQYF. The CDR3 nucleotides read TGCGCCAGCAGCTCCGGGACAATCCAAGAGACCCAGTACTTC.